The following is a TCR beta chain sequence with its context. Sequencing used immunoSEQ multiplex PCR; TCRdb keeps in-frame clones, though not all of them. The table lists about 43,000 clones, around 82% of them singletons, with roughly 16% in the top ten. Time point in this sample: peripheral blood 6 weeks after treatment start. The sample belongs to a study of PD-L1 blockade in urothelial cancer. Germline V gene sequence: CDR1 SGHNT, CDR2 YYREEE (reference sequence). The V end lost 4 bases, the J end lost 2 bases, and 18 bases lay between the germline ends. The CDR3 runs to 16 residues. This sequence joins TRBV5-4 and TRBJ2-5, with D perhaps TRBD2 (6 bases). The TCR comes from a man aged 55 to 70 with urothelial cancer. The specimen was PBMCs, collected around atezolizumab (anti-PD-L1) treatment. The CDR3 coding sequence is TGTGCCAGCAGCCACGGACTACCTGGGGTGCAAGAGACCCAGTACTTC. This translates into CASSHGLPGVQETQYF.